This entry is about one T cell receptor (beta chain). Its specificity is not known. The data stem from a study of cytomegalovirus exposure and HLA in healthy donors. Study-level results: Rare TCR sequences dominated, though some public TCRs recurred in many donors.

Produced via immunoSEQ multiplex PCR; TCRdb's table is partial and in-frame only. The sample records some 240,000 clones, around 86% being singletons. V dropped 0 bases and J dropped 6; count of bases not matched to a gene: 8. The CDR3 runs 15 residues. Germline assignment: CDR1 LGHNA and CDR2 YNFKEQ. The sequenced sample consisted of PBMCs. This chain links TRBV4-2 with TRBJ2-7, with 7 positions matching TRBD2. The receptor comes from a young woman in good health and CMV-seropositive. The CDR3 sequence is CASSQEGREFGEQYF. The CDR3 DNA reads TGTGCCAGCAGCCAAGAGGGGCGGGAGTTTGGCGAGCAGTACTTC.